These T cell receptor beta chains were read from a single sample in a study of cytomegalovirus exposure and HLA in healthy donors. Some clones are missing from TCRdb's copy, which holds only in-frame ones; the method was immunoSEQ multiplex PCR. The sample carries about 180,000 clones, roughly 84% recorded once. Sequenced: PBMCs. The receptors were sampled from a boy aged 2 to 10 in good health and CMV-seronegative. Both conserved end residues are part of each CDR3. The order of the fields is J gene, clone size, V gene, D gene, CDR3 protein, CDR3 DNA. D genes are given only for firm matches. Rows give clone size only sometimes, using once, few, many, or a class for an expanded clone.

TRBJ2-1	few	TRBV10-3	TRBD2	CAISETSDNEQFF	TGTGCCATCAGTGAAACTAGCGACAATGAGCAGTTCTTC
TRBJ2-3	-	TRBV27	TRBD2	CASSQLAGVSDTQYF	TGTGCCAGCAGCCAACTAGCGGGAGTTTCAGATACGCAGTATTTT
TRBJ2-6	-	TRBV7-9	-	CASSARRSGANVLTF	TGTGCCAGCAGCGCCCGGAGGTCTGGGGCCAACGTCCTGACTTTC
TRBJ1-5	few	TRBV9	-	CASSVGGDGGNQPQHF	TGTGCCAGCAGCGTAGGGGGGGACGGGGGCAATCAGCCCCAGCATTTT
TRBJ1-5	-	TRBV6-1	-	CASSADISNQPQHF	TGTGCCAGCAGCGCAGACATTAGCAATCAGCCCCAGCATTTT
TRBJ1-2	-	TRBV7-9	-	CASSLRTDGYTF	TGTGCCAGCAGCTTACGGACAGATGGCTACACCTTC
TRBJ2-1	-	TRBV28	TRBD1	CASSLTGVNEQFF	TGTGCCAGCAGTTTGACAGGGGTCAATGAGCAGTTCTTC
TRBJ2-1	-	TRBV4-1	TRBD2	CASSQAAGRGRAGNEQFF	TGCGCCAGCAGCCAAGCCGCCGGACGAGGGAGGGCGGGAAATGAGCAGTTCTTC
TRBJ2-5	-	TRBV29-1	-	CSVQSQGQETQYF	TGCAGCGTACAGTCACAGGGTCAAGAGACCCAGTACTTC
TRBJ2-3	-	TRBV9	-	CASSPFGSSETDTQYF	TGTGCCAGCAGCCCCTTCGGGTCCTCCGAAACAGATACGCAGTATTTT
TRBJ2-1	-	TRBV11-3	TRBD2	CASSNGLVPQNEQFF	TGTGCCAGCAGCAACGGACTAGTCCCCCAAAATGAGCAGTTCTTC
TRBJ2-1	-	TRBV4-1	TRBD2	CASSQEGAGTSGYNEQFF	TGCGCCAGCAGCCAAGAAGGAGCCGGGACTAGCGGTTACAATGAGCAGTTCTTC
TRBJ1-4	-	TRBV18	-	CASSRSGINEKLFF	TGTGCCAGCTCACGTTCAGGGATTAATGAAAAACTGTTTTTT
TRBJ1-2	-	TRBV27	-	CASRPHQGRNYGYTF	TGTGCCAGCAGACCCCACCAGGGGCGGAACTATGGCTACACCTTC
TRBJ1-5	-	TRBV19	-	CASSSKGRTGNQPQHF	TGTGCCAGTAGTTCAAAAGGGCGAACAGGGAATCAGCCCCAGCATTTT
TRBJ2-7	-	TRBV28	-	CASSLSSSYEQYF	TGTGCCAGCAGTTTATCTAGCTCCTACGAGCAGTACTTC
TRBJ2-7	-	TRBV10-1	TRBD2	CASILRLSLGSGRYEQYF	TGCGCCAGCATCCTACGACTGAGTTTGGGTAGCGGGAGGTACGAGCAGTACTTC
TRBJ2-1	once	TRBV7-8	TRBD2	CASSMRLAGVPDEQFF	TGTGCCAGCAGCATGCGACTAGCGGGAGTACCAGATGAGCAGTTCTTC
TRBJ1-4	-	TRBV15	TRBD1	CATSSRGQGEKLFF	TGTGCCACCAGCAGCAGGGGGCAAGGAGAAAAACTGTTTTTT
TRBJ1-1	-	TRBV5-1	-	CASSWGQTEAFF	TGCGCCAGCAGTTGGGGGCAGACTGAAGCTTTCTTT
TRBJ1-2	-	TRBV4-1	TRBD1	CASSLLAPIPGTGYYTF	TGCGCCAGCAGCCTCCTAGCCCCTATTCCCGGGACAGGGTATTACACCTTC
TRBJ2-7	-	TRBV2	-	CASSADSYEQYF	TGTGCCAGCAGCGCCGACAGCTACGAGCAGTACTTC
TRBJ1-1	few	TRBV9	TRBD1	CASSGGQLMNTEAFF	TGTGCCAGCAGCGGGGGACAGCTCATGAACACTGAAGCTTTCTTT
TRBJ2-4	-	TRBV7-2	TRBD2	CASSPQSGRSGDIQYF	TGTGCCAGCAGCCCCCAGAGCGGGAGGTCCGGGGACATTCAGTACTTC
TRBJ1-2	-	TRBV10-2	-	CASSESRSNYGYTF	TGCGCCAGCAGTGAGTCGAGATCAAACTATGGCTACACCTTC
TRBJ2-3	-	TRBV27	TRBD2	CASSFIAGGEDTQYF	TGTGCCAGCAGTTTCATAGCGGGAGGTGAGGATACGCAGTATTTT
TRBJ2-1	-	TRBV9	-	CASSHPGFRSYNEQFF	TGTGCCAGCAGCCACCCCGGGTTTAGGTCCTACAATGAGCAGTTCTTC
TRBJ2-5	-	TRBV2	-	CASSEGSGGETQYF	TGTGCCAGCAGTGAAGGTAGCGGAGGGGAGACCCAGTACTTC
TRBJ2-7	-	TRBV5-1	-	CASSPRDPREQYF	TGCGCCAGCAGCCCGAGGGATCCTCGCGAGCAGTACTTC
TRBJ2-7	-	TRBV9	TRBD1	CASSATGDPSYEQYF	TGTGCCAGCAGCGCGACAGGGGACCCATCCTACGAGCAGTACTTC
TRBJ1-3	-	TRBV5-1	TRBD1	CASSLVTGENTIYF	TGCGCCAGCAGCTTGGTTACAGGGGAAAACACCATATATTTT
TRBJ2-1	-	TRBV6-1	TRBD2	CASSEAPSGTYNEQFF	TGTGCCAGCAGTGAAGCCCCTAGCGGGACTTACAATGAGCAGTTCTTC
TRBJ1-4	-	TRBV4-2	-	CASSQQSTGHYFEKLFF	TGTGCCAGCAGCCAGCAATCAACAGGGCACTATTTTGAAAAACTGTTTTTT
TRBJ2-7	-	TRBV21-1	-	CASTTTPYLYEQYF	TGTGCCAGCACCACCACTCCGTACCTCTACGAGCAGTACTTC
TRBJ1-4	-	TRBV7-9	-	CASSSQGISTNEKLFF	TGTGCCAGCAGCTCACAGGGAATTAGTACTAATGAAAAACTGTTTTTT
TRBJ2-7	few	TRBV6-1	TRBD2	CASSEFPREGDYEQYF	TGTGCCAGCAGTGAATTCCCCCGGGAGGGTGATTACGAGCAGTACTTC
TRBJ1-1	-	TRBV6-1	TRBD1	CASSRGLGEAFF	TGTGCCAGCAGCAGGGGGTTGGGTGAAGCTTTCTTT
TRBJ2-6	-	TRBV7-2	-	CASSPPRAVGANVLTF	TGTGCCAGCAGCCCCCCGAGGGCTGTTGGGGCCAACGTCCTGACTTTC
TRBJ2-2	-	TRBV18	-	CASSPSGRADGELFF	TGTGCCAGCTCACCCTCGGGCAGGGCGGACGGGGAGCTGTTTTTT
TRBJ2-1	-	TRBV21-1	-	CASSKGGGVRYNEQFF	TGTGCCAGCAGCAAAGGTGGGGGGGTACGCTACAATGAGCAGTTCTTC
TRBJ2-7	-	TRBV4-1	-	CASSLQVSREQYF	TGCGCCAGCAGCCTACAGGTGAGCCGGGAGCAGTACTTC
TRBJ1-2	-	TRBV19	TRBD1	CASHVSPQGGRHGYTF	TGTGCCAGCCATGTGTCCCCCCAGGGGGGTAGACATGGCTACACCTTC
TRBJ1-4	few	TRBV7-9	TRBD1	CASSLTGTGGEKLFF	TGTGCCAGCAGCTTGACCGGGACAGGGGGTGAAAAACTGTTTTTT
TRBJ1-2	-	TRBV5-3	-	CASSLNYGYTF	TGTGCTTCAAGCCTTAACTATGGCTACACCTTC
TRBJ2-5	-	TRBV2	-	CASSVLAQETQYF	TGTGCCAGCAGTGTGCTAGCCCAAGAGACCCAGTACTTC
TRBJ2-5	-	TRBV6-6	-	CASSYSTPGETQYF	TGTGCCAGCAGTTACTCGACCCCAGGGGAGACCCAGTACTTC
TRBJ2-7	-	TRBV28	-	CASSSPGLLSYEQYF	TGTGCCAGCAGTTCTCCGGGACTCCTGAGTTACGAGCAGTACTTC
TRBJ1-2	-	TRBV19	-	CASNSGVESGYTF	TGTGCCAGTAACTCCGGGGTAGAGAGCGGCTACACCTTC
TRBJ2-3	-	TRBV5-1	-	CASSLGGFRDTQYF	TGCGCCAGCAGCTTGGGAGGTTTCAGAGATACGCAGTATTTT
TRBJ1-5	-	TRBV11-2	-	CASSSIQQGIAQPQHF	TGTGCCAGCAGCTCGATCCAACAGGGTATTGCCCAGCCCCAGCATTTT
TRBJ2-7	-	TRBV7-9	TRBD2	CASSLVGAGGLYEQYF	TGTGCCAGCAGCTTAGTAGGAGCGGGAGGCCTTTACGAGCAGTACTTC
TRBJ2-3	-	TRBV29-1	TRBD2	CSVEGGRAETQYF	TGCAGCGTTGAGGGCGGGAGGGCCGAGACGCAGTATTTT
TRBJ1-3	-	TRBV6-6	-	CASSYTGDYGNTIYF	TGTGCCAGCAGTTACACTGGGGACTATGGAAACACCATATATTTT